The next 30 T cell receptor beta chains were all read from a single sample in a study of T cells in Graves' hyperthyroidism and ophthalmopathy. TCR beta CDR3 region amplification was performed from RNA transcripts. TCR CDR3 regions were first amplified by RT-PCR with HTBI primers. TCRdb used MiXCR to reprocess the multiplex PCR reads, holding one entry per CDR3 protein. The sample lists about 290,000 distinct CDR3 sequences, 13% occurring once. The material sequenced was blood. The receptors stem from a woman aged 25 to 39 with Graves' hyperthyroidism that later progressed to Graves' ophthalmopathy.

This clonotype was seen many times. The rearrangement uses TRBV28 and TRBJ2-7, with 12 nucleotides matching TRBD1. CDR1 is MDHEN and CDR2 is SYDVKM in the germline V gene. The V gene end was trimmed by 6 bases and the J gene end by 5 bases; junction bases not matched to a gene: 8. The CDR3 runs to 15 residues. The CDR3 region has the DNA TGTGCCAGCAGCCATTCCGGGACAGGGGGCAACGAGCAGTACTTC. Its translation: CASSHSGTGGNEQYF.

This clonotype came up many times. The J gene is TRBJ2-7, the V gene TRBV20-1, with TRBD1 identical over 9 bases. The CDR3 runs 14 residues. Germline lookup yields CDR1 DFQATT and CDR2 SNEGSKA (reference sequence). Unmatched junction bases numbered 8, after V lost 6 bases and J lost 2 bases. Written as DNA, the CDR3 is TGCAGTGCGCTACAGGGGGCAGTGGCCTACGAGCAGTACTTC. This encodes CSALQGAVAYEQYF.

This clonotype appeared a few times. V is TRBV6-1 and J is TRBJ2-5, with 10 positions matching TRBD1. CDR3 length: 13 amino acids. V shed 8 bases and J 10 bases; nucleotides not matched to a gene: 10. Per the germline V gene, CDR1 is MNHNS and CDR2 is SASEGT. The DNA of the CDR3 is TGTGCCAGCCTTAGCGGGACAGGGGCCCGCCAGTACTTC. It codes for CASLSGTGARQYF.

The sample holds many counts of this clonotype. The chain links TRBV12-3 or TRBV12-4 to TRBJ2-1, with a possible D match to TRBD2 (6 bases). The CDR3 covers 17 residues. The V end was cut by 3 bases, the J end by 8 bases, with 23 bases between. Written as DNA, the CDR3 is TGTGCCAGCAGTTTTGGCGGAAGGAGGGCCGGAAGGGATGAGCAGTTCTTC. Protein sequence: CASSFGGRRAGRDEQFF.

Ten or more counts support this clonotype. The chain carries TRBV30 and TRBJ1-1, with D unresolved. Trimming removed 5 bases at V and 2 bases at J, with 15 bases between. The CDR3 covers 14 residues. Germline V gene data show CDR1 as GTSNPN and CDR2 as SVGIG (reference sequence). The CDR3 region is CAWDHGVINTEAFF. CDR3 DNA: TGTGCCTGGGACCATGGGGTAATTAACACTGAAGCTTTCTTT.

This clonotype has a count of ten or more. This sequence joins TRBV20-1 and TRBJ2-7; TRBD2 might be the D (5 bases). Trimming took 0 bases from V and 3 from J, leaving 15 bases between them. There are 15 residues in the CDR3. The germline V gene encodes CDR1 DFQATT and CDR2 SNEGSKA (reference sequence). The CDR3 sequence is CSARDFEGDLYEQYF. In DNA, the CDR3 is TGCAGTGCTAGAGATTTCGAGGGAGACCTCTACGAGCAGTACTTC.

This clonotype was recorded a few times. This chain uses TRBV7-3 with TRBJ2-3; 9 nucleotides match TRBD2. CDR1 and CDR2 (germline): SGHTA, FQGTGA. CDR3 size: 15 residues. After removal of 5 bases from V and 2 bases from J, the junction contained 5 bases not matched to a gene. CDR3 residues: CASSLLAGTTDTQYF. DNA of the CDR3: TGTGCCAGCAGCCTACTAGCGGGTACCACAGATACGCAGTATTTT.

This clonotype was picked up many times. This sequence joins TRBV7-9 and TRBJ2-7, with unresolved D. CDR3 length equals 14 residues. V lost 1 base and J 2 bases, leaving 9 bases between the germline ends. Germline V lookup: CDR1 SEHNR, CDR2 FQNEAQ (reference sequence). The CDR3 DNA sequence: TGTGCCAGCAGCTTAGGCGGCTACCCCTACGAGCAGTACTTC. Its translation: CASSLGGYPYEQYF.

This clonotype was recorded many times. V gene TRBV18 combines with J gene TRBJ2-1, with D hard to call. The CDR3 is 15 residues long. Trimming shortened V by 0 bases and J by 6 bases, and 12 bases separated the two germline ends. Germline CDR1 reads KGHSH; CDR2 reads LQKENI. For the CDR3, the DNA is TGTGCCAGCTCACCACCGGGAACCACCCGCAATGAGCAGTTCTTC. Protein sequence: CASSPPGTTRNEQFF.

This clonotype was recorded at least ten times. The chain has TRBV18 and TRBJ2-6; 10 nucleotides match TRBD1. This CDR3 is built from 16 residues. Germline trimming cut 6 bases from V and 3 bases from J; bases unmatched to any gene: 5. The V gene's germline CDR1 is KGHSH and CDR2 LQKENI. As DNA, the CDR3 is TGTGCCAGCTCCAGACAGGGGGCTGTTGGGGCCAACGTCCTGACTTTC. This codes for CASSRQGAVGANVLTF.

This clonotype was detected ten times or more. The chain joins TRBV20-1 to TRBJ2-7; D gene uncertain. Trimming cost V 0 bases and J 4 bases, with 7 bases left between them. This CDR3 is built from 12 residues. Germline lookup yields CDR1 DFQATT and CDR2 SNEGSKA (reference sequence). The CDR3 loop reads CSAREDGYEQYF. CDR3 coding DNA: TGCAGTGCTAGAGAGGACGGATACGAGCAGTACTTC.

This clonotype appeared many times. This rearrangement joins TRBV6-1 to TRBJ2-7; tentatively, D is TRBD1 (6 bases). Germline CDR1 MNHNS, CDR2 SASEGT. The CDR3 is made up of 14 amino acids. The V end lost 4 bases, the J end lost 3 bases, and 13 bases lay between the germline ends. The DNA for the CDR3 is TGTGCCAGCAGTGGACAGGACCTCAACTACGAGCAGTACTTC. The encoded protein is CASSGQDLNYEQYF.

This clonotype was recorded at least ten times. The chain recombines TRBV30 with TRBJ1-6; the D is unclear. The germline gives CDR1 GTSNPN, CDR2 SVGIG (reference sequence). Trimming shortened V by 5 bases and J by 2 bases, and 19 bases separated the two germline ends. CDR3 length: 17 residues. CDR3 sequence (DNA): TGTGCCTGGTCTCGGATTGCCTCCAGCCCCTATAATTCACCCCTCCACTTT. It specifies CAWSRIASSPYNSPLHF.

This clonotype came up a few times. The chain recombines TRBV6-2 or TRBV6-3 with TRBJ2-1, with D hard to call. Germline V gene lookup returns CDR1 MNHEY and CDR2 SVGEGT. CDR3 length: 11 amino acids. The germline V and J ends were trimmed by 5 bases and 11 bases, with 10 bases remaining between them. The CDR3 is CASSHSGKQFF. CDR3 coding DNA: TGTGCCAGCAGTCATAGTGGCAAGCAGTTCTTC.

The chain links TRBV27 to TRBJ2-2; D may be TRBD2 (5 bases). Trimming stripped 5 bases from V and 5 bases from J, with 15 bases between. This CDR3 comprises 15 residues. CDR1 MNHEY and CDR2 SMNVEV come from the germline V gene (reference sequence). The CDR3 spells CASSPGISETGELFF. The DNA for the CDR3 is TGTGCCAGCAGTCCCGGGATTTCAGAAACCGGGGAGCTGTTTTTT.

This clonotype was recorded many times. The J gene is TRBJ2-7, the V gene TRBV12-3 or TRBV12-4; no clear D gene. This CDR3 is built from 11 residues. Deletions cut 7 bases from V and 5 bases from J, with 9 bases between. The CDR3 loop reads CASTSGHEQYF. The CDR3 nucleotides are TGTGCCAGCACTTCGGGCCACGAGCAGTACTTC.

This clonotype was found many times. V and J are TRBV28 and TRBJ2-7; D could derive from TRBD1 or TRBD2 (5 bases each). The CDR3 has 13 amino acids. CDR1 and CDR2 from the germline V gene are MDHEN and SYDVKM. The ends were cut back, 3 bases at V and 3 bases at J, with 9 bases in the middle. Written as DNA, the CDR3 is TGTGCCAGCAGTTTGAGTGGGGGCTACGAGCAGTACTTC. It specifies CASSLSGGYEQYF.

The gene calls are TRBV27 and TRBJ1-2, with 12 positions matching TRBD1. The CDR3 covers 15 residues. Trimming removed 5 bases from V and 8 bases from J; junction bases left unmatched: 9. Germline lookup yields CDR1 MNHEY and CDR2 SMNVEV (reference sequence). CDR3 loop: CASSPLGQGAGGYTF. The CDR3 DNA follows: TGTGCCAGCAGTCCCCTGGGACAGGGGGCAGGAGGCTACACCTTC.

This clonotype has ten or more counts. V usage is TRBV12-3 or TRBV12-4 and J usage is TRBJ1-6; D uncertain. The V and J ends lost 5 bases and 7 bases respectively, with 9 bases between them. This CDR3 is built from 13 residues. This CDR3 reads CASSLGGNSPLHF. Here the CDR3 DNA reads TGTGCCAGCAGTCTAGGCGGGAATTCACCCCTCCACTTT.

This clonotype was detected only a few times. This chain joins TRBV6-1 and TRBJ2-7, with TRBD2 matching over 7 bases. This CDR3 contains 16 residues. V lost 5 bases, J lost 8 bases, and 18 bases stayed unmatched. Germline CDR1 MNHNS, CDR2 SASEGT. The CDR3 loop reads CASSPRGGDSRRKQYF. CDR3 sequence (DNA): TGTGCCAGCAGTCCTCGGGGAGGGGACTCTCGGCGGAAGCAGTACTTC.

Many counts were recorded for this clonotype. The rearrangement links TRBV2 to TRBJ2-4; 14 bases agree with TRBD2. CDR3 length equals 17 residues. V dropped 6 bases and J dropped 3; count of bases not matched to a gene: 7. Germline values: CDR1 SNHLY, CDR2 FYNNEI. The CDR3 is CASRGTSGSVVKNIQYF. The CDR3 DNA follows: TGTGCCAGCAGAGGGACTAGCGGGAGTGTGGTCAAAAACATTCAGTACTTC.

There are many counts of this clonotype. The chain is built from TRBV20-1 and TRBJ2-1; 10 bases agree with TRBD2. Trimming cost V 3 bases and J 8 bases; bases outside gene matches: 10. There are 15 residues in the CDR3. Germline V gene sequence: CDR1 DFQATT, CDR2 SNEGSKA (reference sequence). The CDR3: CSARDRASGRYEQFF. The DNA of the CDR3 is TGCAGTGCTAGGGACCGGGCTAGCGGGAGATATGAGCAGTTCTTC.

The table lists this clonotype with many counts. V and J are TRBV18 and TRBJ1-5, with D uncertain. CDR1 and CDR2 from the germline V gene are KGHSH and LQKENI. The V end was cut by 6 bases, the J end by 7 bases, with 22 bases between. The CDR3 runs to 16 residues. CDR3 sequence: CASSPPGSVANQPQHF. DNA of the CDR3: TGTGCCAGCTCCCCCCCCGGCAGTGTTGCTAACCAGCCCCAGCATTTT. The variable domain in full, with the rest retrieved from reference TRBV18 and TRBJ1-5, is NAGVMQNPRHLVRRRGQEARLRCSPMKGHSHVYWYRQLPEEGLKFMVYLQKENIIDESGMPKERFSAEFPKEGPSILRIQQVVRGDSAAYFCASSPPGSVANQPQHFGDGTRLSIL.

This clonotype was seen more than once but under ten times. The chain links TRBV10-2 to TRBJ1-1; tentative D call: TRBD1 (6 bases). The CDR3 is made up of 14 amino acids. The V gene's germline CDR1 is WSHSY and CDR2 SAAADI. V was clipped by 7 bases and J by 1 base, with 13 bases between them. The CDR3 reads CASTIQGSNTEAFF. CDR3 nucleotide sequence: TGCGCCAGCACCATACAGGGCTCGAACACTGAAGCTTTCTTT.

This clonotype was recorded at least ten times. This chain connects TRBV7-2 to TRBJ2-7; tentative D call: TRBD2 (6 bases). CDR1 and CDR2 (germline): SGHTA, FQGNSA. This CDR3 comprises 14 residues. Trimming shortened V by 2 bases and J by 2 bases, and 10 bases separated the two germline ends. In DNA, the CDR3 is TGTGCCAGCAGCTTATTGGCGGGGACCTACGAGCAGTACTTC. It yields the protein CASSLLAGTYEQYF.

In this sample, this clonotype turned up many times. This chain joins TRBV29-1 and TRBJ2-7, with 8 bases lining up with TRBD2. The junction had 7 bases not matched to a gene; V was cut back by 6 bases and J by 0 bases. Germline V gene sequence: CDR1 SQVTM, CDR2 ANQGSEA. The CDR3 is 14 amino acids. Here the CDR3 reads CSVARGGDSYEQYF. CDR3 in DNA: TGCAGCGTGGCCCGGGGGGGCGACTCCTACGAGCAGTACTTC.

Many counts were recorded for this clonotype. The rearrangement uses TRBV28 and TRBJ1-5, with TRBD1 matching 7 bases. The junction had 7 bases not matched to a gene; V was cut back by 4 bases and J by 7 bases. CDR1 is MDHEN, CDR2 SYDVKM, per germline. This CDR3 is built from 14 residues. The CDR3, as DNA: TGTGCCAGCAGTTATGGACAGGCAATCCAGCCCCAGCATTTT. It specifies CASSYGQAIQPQHF.

The CDR3 sequence: CASRARLGGHHGYTF. The DNA of the CDR3 is TGTGCCAGCCGCGCCAGGCTCGGGGGCCACCATGGCTACACCTTC. This sequence joins TRBV28 and TRBJ1-2; possible D gene TRBD1, 6 bases. From germline, CDR1 is MDHEN and CDR2 SYDVKM. The CDR3 runs to 15 residues. The germline V and J ends were trimmed by 8 bases and 6 bases, with 22 bases remaining between them.

This clonotype turned up a few times. The chain employs TRBV10-1 and TRBJ1-1, with TRBD1 identical over 7 bases. From germline, CDR1 is WNHNN and CDR2 SYGVQD (reference sequence). The trim removed 8 bases at V and 10 bases at J, leaving 13 bases unmatched. The CDR3 runs to 13 residues. The CDR3: CASVRLRGRRAFF. Written as DNA, the CDR3 is TGCGCCAGCGTCCGATTAAGGGGGCGCCGAGCTTTCTTT.

This chain links TRBV20-1 with TRBJ1-4, with D unclear. Germline values: CDR1 DFQATT, CDR2 SNEGSKA (reference sequence). V dropped 7 bases and J dropped 8 bases, with 14 bases sitting between them. The CDR3 consists of 12 residues. This CDR3 reads CSGNMGQEKLFF. CDR3 sequence (DNA): TGCAGTGGAAACATGGGCCAAGAAAAACTGTTTTTT.